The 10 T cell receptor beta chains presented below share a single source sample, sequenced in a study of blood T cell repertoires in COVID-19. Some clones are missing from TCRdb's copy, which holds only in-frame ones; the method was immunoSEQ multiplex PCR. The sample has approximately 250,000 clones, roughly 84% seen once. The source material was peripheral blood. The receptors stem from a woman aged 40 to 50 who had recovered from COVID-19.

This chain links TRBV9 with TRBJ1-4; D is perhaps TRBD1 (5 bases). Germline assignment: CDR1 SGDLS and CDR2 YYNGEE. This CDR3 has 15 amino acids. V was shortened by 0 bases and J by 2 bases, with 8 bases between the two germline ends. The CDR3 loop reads CASSVAGDTNEKLFF. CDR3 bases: TGTGCCAGCAGCGTAGCGGGGGATACTAATGAAAAACTGTTTTTT.

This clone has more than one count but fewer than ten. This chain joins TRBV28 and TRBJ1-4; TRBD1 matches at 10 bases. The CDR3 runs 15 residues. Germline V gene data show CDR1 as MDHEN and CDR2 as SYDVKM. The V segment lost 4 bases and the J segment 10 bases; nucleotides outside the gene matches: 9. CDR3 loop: CASSYETGGDRKLFF. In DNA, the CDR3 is TGTGCCAGCAGTTACGAGACAGGGGGCGATCGAAAACTGTTTTTT.

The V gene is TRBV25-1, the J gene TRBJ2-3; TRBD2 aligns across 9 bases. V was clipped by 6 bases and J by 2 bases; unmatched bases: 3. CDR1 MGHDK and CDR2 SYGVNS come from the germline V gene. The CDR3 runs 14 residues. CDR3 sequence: CASRRGGATDTQYF. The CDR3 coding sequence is TGTGCCAGCAGACGCGGGGGGGCCACAGATACGCAGTATTTT.

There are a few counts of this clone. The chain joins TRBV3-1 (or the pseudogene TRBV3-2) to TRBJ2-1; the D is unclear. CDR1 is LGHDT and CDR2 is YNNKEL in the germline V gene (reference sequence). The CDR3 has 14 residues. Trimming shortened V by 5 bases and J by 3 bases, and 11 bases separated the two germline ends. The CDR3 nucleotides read TGTGCCAGCAGCGGCGGTTACTACTACAATGAGCAGTTCTTC. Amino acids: CASSGGYYYNEQFF.

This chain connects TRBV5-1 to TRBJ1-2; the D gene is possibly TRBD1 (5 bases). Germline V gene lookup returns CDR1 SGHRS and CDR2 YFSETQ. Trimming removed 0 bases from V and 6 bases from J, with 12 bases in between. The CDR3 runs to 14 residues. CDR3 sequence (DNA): TGCGCCAGCAGCTTGGCGGGGGGGAAGGATGGCTACACCTTC. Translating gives CASSLAGGKDGYTF.

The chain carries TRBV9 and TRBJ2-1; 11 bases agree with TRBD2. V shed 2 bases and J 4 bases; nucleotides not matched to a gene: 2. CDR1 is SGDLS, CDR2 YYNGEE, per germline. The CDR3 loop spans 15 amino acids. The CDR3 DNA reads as TGTGCCAGCAGCGTCCGGACTAGCGGGTACAATGAGCAGTTCTTC. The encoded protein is CASSVRTSGYNEQFF.

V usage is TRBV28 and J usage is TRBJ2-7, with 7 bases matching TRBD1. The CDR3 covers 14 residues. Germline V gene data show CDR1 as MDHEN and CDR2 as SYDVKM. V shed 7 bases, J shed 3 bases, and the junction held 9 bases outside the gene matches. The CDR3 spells CASNPPGQSYEQYF. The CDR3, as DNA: TGTGCCAGCAACCCACCGGGACAGAGCTACGAGCAGTACTTC.

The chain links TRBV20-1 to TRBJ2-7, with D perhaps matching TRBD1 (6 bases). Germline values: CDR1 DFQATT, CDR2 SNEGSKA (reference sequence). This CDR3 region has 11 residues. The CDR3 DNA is TGCGGCGGCCGGGACAACTACGAGCAGTACTTC. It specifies CGGRDNYEQYF.

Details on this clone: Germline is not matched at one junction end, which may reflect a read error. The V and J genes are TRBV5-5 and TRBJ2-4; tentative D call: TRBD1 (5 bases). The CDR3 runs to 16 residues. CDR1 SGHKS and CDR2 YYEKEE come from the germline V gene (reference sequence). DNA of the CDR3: TGTACCAGCAGCTTGGAGCCAGGGATAGCCAAAAACATTCAGTACTTC. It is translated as CTSSLEPGIAKNIQYF.

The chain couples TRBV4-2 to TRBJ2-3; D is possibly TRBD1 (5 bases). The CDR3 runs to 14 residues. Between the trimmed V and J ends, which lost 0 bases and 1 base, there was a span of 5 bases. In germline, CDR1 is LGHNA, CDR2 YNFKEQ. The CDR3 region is CASSQDRGTDTQYF. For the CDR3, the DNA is TGTGCCAGCAGCCAAGACAGGGGCACAGATACGCAGTATTTT.